Below, 7 T cell receptor beta chains from the same sample are listed, as sequenced in a study of T cell clonality in common variable immunodeficiency. Study findings and constraints: In common variable immunodeficiency, TCR beta chains reportedly carried fewer deletions and N-nucleotide insertions.

Repertoires were generated with immunoSEQ multiplex PCR, while TCRdb's copy carries only in-frame clones and drops some. The specimen gives under 30,000 clones without singletons; the ten biggest hold approximately 8.9%. These receptors have no known antigen. The sequencing input was peripheral blood mononuclear cells. These receptor sequences come from a human donor with common variable immunodeficiency.

Regarding this clone: The read is 3 residues too short to cover the CDR3 end, so that end is filled in from the germline J gene. The chain employs TRBV13 and TRBJ1-1; 7 nucleotides line up with TRBD1. This CDR3 spans 14 amino acids. Germline V CDR1 and CDR2: PRHDT, FYEKMQ (reference sequence). The J segment lost 6 bases and the V segment lost 5 bases, leaving 9 bases of the junction unmatched. The CDR3 protein is CASSLQLGGSEAFF. The sequenced part of the CDR3 DNA is TGTGCCAGCAGCCTTCAATTAGGGGGCTCTGAA.

Concerning this clone itself: The read ends 3 residues early relative to the CDR3; the germline J gene fills the gap. The chain is built from TRBV19 and TRBJ1-5, with TRBD1 as a possible D gene (5 bases). Trimming took 7 bases from V and 2 from J, leaving 15 bases between them. The CDR3 contains 15 residues. Per the germline V gene, CDR1 is LNHDA and CDR2 is SQIVND (reference sequence). The CDR3 loop reads CASNQGPGGNQPQHF. CDR3 bases read: TGTGCCAGTAATCAGGGCCCTGGCGGCAATCAGCCC.

At least ten counts were recorded for this clone. Coverage ceases 3 residues before the CDR3 finishes, and the germline J gene fills in the end. The V gene is TRBV5-1, the J gene TRBJ2-3; D might be TRBD2 (5 bases). Germline V gives CDR1 SGHRS, CDR2 YFSETQ. V was trimmed by 3 bases and J by 5 bases, leaving 16 bases between them. CDR3 length equals 15 residues. This CDR3 is CASSYGGFRVDTQYF. The CDR3 DNA, read in part, is TGCGCCAGCAGCTACGGCGGGTTTAGAGTAGATACG.

This clone has a handful of counts. The CDR3 end falls 3 residues outside the read, so it is completed with the germline J gene. The gene calls are TRBV7-6 and TRBJ2-1, with a possible D match to TRBD2 (5 bases). The germline CDR1 and CDR2 sequences are SGHVS and FNYEAQ. The CDR3 contains 13 residues. V was clipped by 1 base and J by 4 bases, with 5 bases between them. Incomplete CDR3 DNA: TGTGCCAGCAGCTTAGAGCGGTACAATGAG. It is translated as CASSLERYNE. The CDR3, in full, reads CASSLERYNEQFF.

Worth noting for this clone: With the read ending 3 residues before the CDR3 end, the germline J gene is used to fill in that end. The same CDR3 arises from other DNA sequences in this sample as well. The chain employs TRBV18 and TRBJ2-3, with unresolved D. This CDR3 is built from 15 residues. CDR1 and CDR2 from the germline V gene are KGHSH and LQKENI. Between the trimmed V and J ends, which lost 1 base and 3 bases, there was a span of 11 bases. CDR3 bases read: TGTGCCAGCTCACCACGTGAGCGTGGGACAGATACG. Translated: CASSPRERGTDT. The whole CDR3 sequence reads CASSPRERGTDTQYF.

This clone has more than one count but fewer than ten. The read ends 3 residues before the CDR3 terminus; that terminus is restored from the germline J gene. The chain couples TRBV6-2 or TRBV6-3 to TRBJ2-4; D not certain. The CDR3 runs to 13 residues. Germline V gene lookup returns CDR1 MNHEY and CDR2 SVGEGT. CDR3: CASSYSTLTAQYF. The covered CDR3 bases are TGTGCCAGCAGTTATTCGACTCTAACGGCT.

This clone was counted at least ten times. The read is 3 residues too short to cover the CDR3 end, so that end is filled in from the germline J gene. This sequence joins TRBV18 and TRBJ1-1; the match to TRBD1 covers 7 bases. With 3 bases clipped from V and 7 bases from J, the junction kept 11 bases outside the gene matches. The V gene's germline CDR1 is KGHSH and CDR2 LQKENI. The CDR3 is made up of 15 amino acids. The part of the CDR3 DNA that was read is TGTGCCAGCTCACCCGGCCAGGGGGAGGTTAGTGAA. This sequence encodes CASSPGQGEVSE. The full CDR3 protein is CASSPGQGEVSEAFF.